This T cell receptor beta chain derives from a study of glioma-infiltrating T cells. Overall study results and limits: Only very few CDR3 sequences appeared in both tissue and blood. Above-expected tissue-blood divergence occurred in all gliomas, most in low-grade ones.

Amplification of TCR alpha and beta CDR3 regions from RNA used iRepertoire nested multiplex PCR. For one-step reverse transcription and amplification, about 90-450 ng of tissue mRNA or PBMC total RNA was used. Via MiXCR, TCRdb re-called the multiplex PCR reads, giving one row per CDR3 protein. The sample yields 5,000 to 7,000 distinct CDR3 sequences, 40% to 45% seen once. This clonotype was recorded many times. Its specificity is unknown. Germline CDR1 is SGHRS and CDR2 is YFSETQ. The CDR3 consists of 14 residues. The V segment lost 5 bases and the J segment 8 bases; nucleotides outside the gene matches: 5.

The chain combines TRBV5-1 with TRBJ2-1; 12 bases line up with TRBD2. Material for sequencing was glioma tissue, nonneoplastic brain tissue, or PBMCs (not recorded which). The sequence derives from a human donor with low-grade glioma or glioblastoma, undergoing nonglioma brain surgery, or in good health (not recorded which). Written as DNA, the CDR3 is TGCGCCAGCAGGACTAGCGGGAGTCGTGATGAGCAGTTCTTC. Encoded protein: CASRTSGSRDEQFF.